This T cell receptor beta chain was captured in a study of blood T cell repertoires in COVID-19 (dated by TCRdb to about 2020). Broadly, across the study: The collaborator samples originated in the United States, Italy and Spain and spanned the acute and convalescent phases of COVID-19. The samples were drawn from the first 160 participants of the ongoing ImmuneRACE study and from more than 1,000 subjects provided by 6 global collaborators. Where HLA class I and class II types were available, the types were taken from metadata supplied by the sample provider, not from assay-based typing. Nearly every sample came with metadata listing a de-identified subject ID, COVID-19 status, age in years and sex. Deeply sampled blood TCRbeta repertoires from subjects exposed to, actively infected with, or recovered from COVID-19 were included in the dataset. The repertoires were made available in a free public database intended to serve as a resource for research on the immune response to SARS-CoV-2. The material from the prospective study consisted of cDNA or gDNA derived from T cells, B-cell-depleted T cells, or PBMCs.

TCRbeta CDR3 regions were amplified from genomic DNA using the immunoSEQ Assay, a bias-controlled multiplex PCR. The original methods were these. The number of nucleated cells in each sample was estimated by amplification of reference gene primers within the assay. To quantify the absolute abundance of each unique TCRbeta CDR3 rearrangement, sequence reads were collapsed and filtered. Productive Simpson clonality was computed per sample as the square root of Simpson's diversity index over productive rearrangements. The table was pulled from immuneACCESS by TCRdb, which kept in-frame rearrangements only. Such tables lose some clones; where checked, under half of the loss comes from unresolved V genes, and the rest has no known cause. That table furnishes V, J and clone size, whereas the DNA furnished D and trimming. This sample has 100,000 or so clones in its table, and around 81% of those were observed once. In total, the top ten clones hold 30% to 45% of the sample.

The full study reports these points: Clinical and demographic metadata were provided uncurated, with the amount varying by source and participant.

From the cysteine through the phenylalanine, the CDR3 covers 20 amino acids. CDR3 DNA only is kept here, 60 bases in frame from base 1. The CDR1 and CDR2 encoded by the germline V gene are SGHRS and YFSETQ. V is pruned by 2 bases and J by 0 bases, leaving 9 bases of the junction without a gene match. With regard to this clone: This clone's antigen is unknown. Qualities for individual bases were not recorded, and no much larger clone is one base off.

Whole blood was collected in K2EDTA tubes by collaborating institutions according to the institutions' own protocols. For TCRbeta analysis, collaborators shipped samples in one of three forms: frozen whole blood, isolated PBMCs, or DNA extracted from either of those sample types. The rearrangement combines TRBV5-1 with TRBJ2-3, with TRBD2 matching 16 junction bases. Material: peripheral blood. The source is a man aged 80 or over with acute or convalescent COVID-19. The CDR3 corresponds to CASSFMGLAGGYSSTDTQYF. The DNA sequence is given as TGCGCCAGCAGCTTTATGGGACTAGCGGGAGGGTACTCTAGCACAGATACGCAGTATTTT.